These T cell receptor beta chains were read from a single sample in a study of T cell repertoires in cytomegalovirus infection. TCRdb reanalysed the reads using MiXCR and keeps one entry per CDR3 protein. The table includes 480,000 or so distinct CDR3 sequences, roughly 10% detected once. The sample was PBMCs. The receptors derive from a human donor in good health (CMV status not recorded). Some clones in this sample may be carry-over from other donors' samples. Both conserved end residues are part of each CDR3. Where a row states a size, it is once, few, many or the class of an expanded clone; other rows omit it.

CSARVIAGASEQYF . TRBV20-1 14
CAWSRTRRETQYF few TRBV30 13
CASSSGRNEKLFF many TRBV7-6 13
CASSYSARVAEKLFF many TRBV6-5 15
CSARDRAKAGGLNEQFF few TRBV20-1 17
CSAPRGGVDGYTF . TRBV20-1 13
CSASLPGLAGGLSSYEQYF . TRBV20-1 19
CATGQVNGNTIYF many TRBV19 13
CASSVDGQGALGYTF . TRBV9 15
CASSQTTGSGNQPQHF few TRBV3-1 16
CASSSGGAIQTQYF many TRBV28 14
CASSSTTAVHSNQPQHF many TRBV7-2 17
CASSQDSSNYGYTF many TRBV3-1 14
CASSYGYSYEQYF . TRBV12-3/TRBV12-4 13
CSVERDRVAGYTF many TRBV29-1 13
CSARDESSQGGGNQPQHF few TRBV20-1 18
CASSLGDKIYGYTF many TRBV12-3/TRBV12-4 14
CASSPRQGSMNTEAFF many TRBV7-9 16
CASSASLGANVLTF many TRBV12-3/TRBV12-4 14
CSAAGGTLNTEAFF few TRBV29-1 14
CASSTQGDGYTF few TRBV5-1 12
CASGTGTPNEKLFF many TRBV2 14
CASSFYPSTGSNQPQHF . TRBV28 17
CASSLNSNYEQYF many TRBV5-1 13
CASRETGSYGYTF . TRBV6-2/TRBV6-3 13
CASRLQGARGTEAFF many TRBV27 15
CASRTNRGWDNEQFF many TRBV5-6 15
CASSSWATGSRTDTQYF . TRBV5-1 17
CASSFHRGTRDTEAFF many TRBV7-9 16
CASSRTRALHF many TRBV7-9 11
CASSKRAEESTDTQYF few TRBV9 16
CASSGRTGHGELFF . TRBV5-1 14
CASTYRAGDTQYF . TRBV6-6 13
CATSDSGVETQYF many TRBV24-1 13
CASSLDILTEAFF many TRBV5-5 13
CAIGEGAGTTDTQYF many TRBV10-3 15
CASRNELSHTEAFF many TRBV6-5 14
CATSREEGYGYTF . TRBV15 13
CASSLPQGYNEQFF many TRBV12-3/TRBV12-4 14
CASGYGQVSYNEQFF many TRBV12-5 15
CAWSGLVYNEQFF many TRBV30 13
CASSTQGGGWNEQFF many TRBV28 15
CASSVEGLLRTDTQYF many TRBV9 16
CSANPSTGSLQETQYF . TRBV20-1 16
CASSGTAPYEQYF many TRBV6-1 13
CRPTGGGFEQFF . TRBV20-1 12
CASSLAGVGNTEAFF . TRBV5-4 15